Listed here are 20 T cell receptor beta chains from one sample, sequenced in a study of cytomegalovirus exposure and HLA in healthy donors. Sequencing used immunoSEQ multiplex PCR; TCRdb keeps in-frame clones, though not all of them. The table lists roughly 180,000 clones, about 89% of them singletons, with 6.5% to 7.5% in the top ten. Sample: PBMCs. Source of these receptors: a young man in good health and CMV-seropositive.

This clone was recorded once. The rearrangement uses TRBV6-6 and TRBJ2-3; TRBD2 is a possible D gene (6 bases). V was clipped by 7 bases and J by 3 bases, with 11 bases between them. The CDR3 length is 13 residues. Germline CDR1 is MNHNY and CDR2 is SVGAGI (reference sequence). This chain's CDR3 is CASTRAGTDTQYF. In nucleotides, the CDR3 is TGTGCCAGCACCCGGGCGGGGACAGATACGCAGTATTTT.

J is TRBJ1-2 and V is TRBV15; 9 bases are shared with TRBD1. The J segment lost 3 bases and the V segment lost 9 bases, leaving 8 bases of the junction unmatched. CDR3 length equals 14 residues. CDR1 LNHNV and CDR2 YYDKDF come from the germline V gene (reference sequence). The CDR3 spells CATQGQGLYYGYTF. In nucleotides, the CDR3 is TGTGCCACTCAGGGACAGGGCCTTTACTATGGCTACACCTTC.

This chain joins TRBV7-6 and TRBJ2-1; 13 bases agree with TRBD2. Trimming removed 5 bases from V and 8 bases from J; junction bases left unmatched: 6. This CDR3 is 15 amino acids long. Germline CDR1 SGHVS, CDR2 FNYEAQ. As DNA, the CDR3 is TGTGCCAGCAGCCGTACTAGCGGGAGGGGAGATGAGCAGTTCTTC. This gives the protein CASSRTSGRGDEQFF.

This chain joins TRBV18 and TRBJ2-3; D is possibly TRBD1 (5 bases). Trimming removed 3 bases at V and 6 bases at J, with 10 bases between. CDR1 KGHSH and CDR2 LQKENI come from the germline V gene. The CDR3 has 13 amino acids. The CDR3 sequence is CASSPGRDDTQYF. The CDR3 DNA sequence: TGTGCCAGCTCACCGGGCAGGGATGATACGCAGTATTTT. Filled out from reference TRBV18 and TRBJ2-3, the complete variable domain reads NAGVMQNPRHLVRRRGQEARLRCSPMKGHSHVYWYRQLPEEGLKFMVYLQKENIIDESGMPKERFSAEFPKEGPSILRIQQVVRGDSAAYFCASSPGRDDTQYFGPGTRLTVL.

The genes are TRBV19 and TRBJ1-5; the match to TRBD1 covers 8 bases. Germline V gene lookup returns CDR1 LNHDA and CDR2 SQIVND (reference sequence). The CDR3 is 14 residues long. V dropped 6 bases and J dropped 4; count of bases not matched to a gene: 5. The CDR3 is CASSVTGGNQPQHF. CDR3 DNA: TGTGCCAGTAGCGTTACAGGGGGGAATCAGCCCCAGCATTTT.

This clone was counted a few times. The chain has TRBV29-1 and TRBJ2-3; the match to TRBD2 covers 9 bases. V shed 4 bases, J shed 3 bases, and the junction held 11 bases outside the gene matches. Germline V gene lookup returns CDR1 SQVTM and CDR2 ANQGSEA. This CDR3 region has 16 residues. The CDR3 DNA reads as TGCAGCGTTGGAGGGTTTAGCGGGAGATATACAGATACGCAGTATTTT. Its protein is CSVGGFSGRYTDTQYF.

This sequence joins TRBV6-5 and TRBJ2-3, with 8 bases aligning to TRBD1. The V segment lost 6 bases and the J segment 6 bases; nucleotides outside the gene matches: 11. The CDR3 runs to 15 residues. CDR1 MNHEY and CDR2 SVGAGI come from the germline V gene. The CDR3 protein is CASRLDRGSFDTQYF. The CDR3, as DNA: TGTGCCAGCAGACTCGACAGGGGTTCATTCGATACGCAGTATTTT.

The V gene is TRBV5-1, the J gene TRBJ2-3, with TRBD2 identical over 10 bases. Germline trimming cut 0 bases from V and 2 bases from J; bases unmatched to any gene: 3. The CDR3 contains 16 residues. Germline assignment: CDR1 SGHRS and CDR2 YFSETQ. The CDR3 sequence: CASSLATSGTTDTQYF. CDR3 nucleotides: TGCGCCAGCAGCTTGGCCACTAGCGGGACCACAGATACGCAGTATTTT. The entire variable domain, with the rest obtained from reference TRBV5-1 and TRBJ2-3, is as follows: KAGVTQTPRYLIKTRGQQVTLSCSPISGHRSVSWYQQTPGQGLQFLFEYFSETQRNKGNFPGRFSGRQFSNSRSEMNVSTLELGDSALYLCASSLATSGTTDTQYFGPGTRLTVL.

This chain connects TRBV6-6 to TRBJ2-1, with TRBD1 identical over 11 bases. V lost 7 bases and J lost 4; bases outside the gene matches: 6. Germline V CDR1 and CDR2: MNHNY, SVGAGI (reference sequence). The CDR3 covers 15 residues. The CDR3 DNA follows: TGTGCCAGCACCACGGGGACAGGGGGGTACAATGAGCAGTTCTTC. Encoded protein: CASTTGTGGYNEQFF.

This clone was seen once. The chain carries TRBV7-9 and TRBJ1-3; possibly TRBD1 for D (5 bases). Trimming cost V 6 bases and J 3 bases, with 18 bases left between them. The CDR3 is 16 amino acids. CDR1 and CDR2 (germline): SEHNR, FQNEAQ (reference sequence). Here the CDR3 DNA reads TGTGCCAGCAGACCTGACAGTGGGGTCATTGGAAACACCATATATTTT. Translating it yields CASRPDSGVIGNTIYF. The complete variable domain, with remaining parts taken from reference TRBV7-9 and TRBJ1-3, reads DTGVSQNPRHKITKRGQNVTFRCDPISEHNRLYWYRQTLGQGPEFLTYFQNEAQLEKSRLLSDRFSAERPKGSFSTLEIQRTEQGDSAMYLCASRPDSGVIGNTIYFGEGSWLTVV.

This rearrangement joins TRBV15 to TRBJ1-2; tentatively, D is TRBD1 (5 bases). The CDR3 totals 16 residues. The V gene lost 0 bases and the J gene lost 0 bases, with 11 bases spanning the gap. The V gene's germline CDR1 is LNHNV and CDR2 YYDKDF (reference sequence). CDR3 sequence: CATSREGVTANYGYTF. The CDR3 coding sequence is TGTGCCACCAGCAGAGAAGGGGTCACCGCTAACTATGGCTACACCTTC.

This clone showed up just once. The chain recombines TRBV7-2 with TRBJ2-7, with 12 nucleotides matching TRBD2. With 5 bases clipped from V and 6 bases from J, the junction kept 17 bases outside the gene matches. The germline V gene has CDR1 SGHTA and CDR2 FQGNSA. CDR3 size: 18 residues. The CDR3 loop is CASSPVLWASGRASEQYF. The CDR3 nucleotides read TGTGCCAGCAGCCCAGTCCTCTGGGCTAGCGGGAGGGCCTCCGAGCAGTACTTC.

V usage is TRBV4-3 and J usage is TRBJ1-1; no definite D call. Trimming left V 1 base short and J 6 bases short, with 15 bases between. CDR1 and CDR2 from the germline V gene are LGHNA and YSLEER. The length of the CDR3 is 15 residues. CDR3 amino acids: CASSQANLKGAEAFF. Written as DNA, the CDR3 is TGCGCCAGCAGCCAAGCAAACTTAAAGGGCGCTGAAGCTTTCTTT.

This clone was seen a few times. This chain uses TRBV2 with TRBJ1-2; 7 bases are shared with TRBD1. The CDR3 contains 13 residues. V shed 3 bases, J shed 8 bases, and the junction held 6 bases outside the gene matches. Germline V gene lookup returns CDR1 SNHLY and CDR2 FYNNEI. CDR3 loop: CASSDEGARGYTF. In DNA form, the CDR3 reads TGTGCCAGCAGTGATGAGGGGGCCAGGGGCTACACCTTC.

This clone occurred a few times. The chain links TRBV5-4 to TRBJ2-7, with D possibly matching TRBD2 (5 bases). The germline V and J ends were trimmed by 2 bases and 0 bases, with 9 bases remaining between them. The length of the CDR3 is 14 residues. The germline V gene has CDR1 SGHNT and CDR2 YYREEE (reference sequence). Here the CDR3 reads CASSLYGDSYEQYF. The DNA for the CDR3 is TGTGCCAGCAGCTTATACGGGGACTCCTACGAGCAGTACTTC.

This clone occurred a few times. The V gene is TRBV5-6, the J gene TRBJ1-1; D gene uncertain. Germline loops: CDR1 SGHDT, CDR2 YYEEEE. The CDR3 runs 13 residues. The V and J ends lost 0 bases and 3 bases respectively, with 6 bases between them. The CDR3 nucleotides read TGTGCCAGCAGCTTGGGAGGAGACACTGAAGCTTTCTTT. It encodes CASSLGGDTEAFF.

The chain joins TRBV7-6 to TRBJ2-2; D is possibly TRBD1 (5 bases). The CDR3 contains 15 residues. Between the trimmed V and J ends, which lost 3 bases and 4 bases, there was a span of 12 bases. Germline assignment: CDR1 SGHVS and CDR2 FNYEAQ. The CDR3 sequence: CASSFSRVGTGELFF. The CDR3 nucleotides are TGTGCCAGCAGCTTTAGCAGGGTTGGCACCGGGGAGCTGTTTTTT.

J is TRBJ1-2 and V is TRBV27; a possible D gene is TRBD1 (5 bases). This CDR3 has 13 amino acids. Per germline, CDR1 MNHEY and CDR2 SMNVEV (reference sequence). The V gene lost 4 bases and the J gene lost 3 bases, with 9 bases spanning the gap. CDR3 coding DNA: TGTGCCAGCAGTTGGGGGACGGACTATGGCTACACCTTC. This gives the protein CASSWGTDYGYTF.

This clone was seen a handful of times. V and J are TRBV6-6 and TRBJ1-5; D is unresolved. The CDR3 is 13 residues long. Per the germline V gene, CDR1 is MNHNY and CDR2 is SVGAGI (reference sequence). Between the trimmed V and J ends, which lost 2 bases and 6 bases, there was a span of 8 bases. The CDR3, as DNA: TGTGCCAGCAGTTACATCGGAAGTCAGCCCCAGCATTTT. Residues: CASSYIGSQPQHF.

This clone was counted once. The CDR3 coding sequence is TGTGCCAGCAGCACTGAGGCGGTTGAGGAGACCCAGTACTTC. This sequence encodes CASSTEAVEETQYF. The chain recombines TRBV5-6 with TRBJ2-5; D call uncertain. V was shortened by 4 bases and J by 5 bases, with 15 bases between the two germline ends. Germline CDR1 reads SGHDT; CDR2 reads YYEEEE. The CDR3 is 14 amino acids.